The 10 T cell receptor beta chains in this list originate from one sample, sequenced in a study of cytomegalovirus exposure and HLA in healthy donors. PCR involved 60 Vbeta and 13 Jbeta primers. Repertoires were generated with immunoSEQ multiplex PCR, while TCRdb's copy carries only in-frame clones and drops some. The sample holds about 160,000 clones, around 78% seen once. The material sequenced was PBMCs. Source of these receptors: a middle-aged man in good health and CMV-seronegative.

About this clone itself: The sample carries other DNA sequences with the same CDR3. This chain connects TRBV28 to TRBJ1-1; D possibly corresponds to TRBD1 (6 bases). Trimming stripped 8 bases from V and 0 bases from J, with 13 bases between. The CDR3 has 14 residues. Germline V gene lookup returns CDR1 MDHEN and CDR2 SYDVKM. The CDR3 spells CASLPRQVNTEAFF. In nucleotides, the CDR3 is TGTGCCAGCCTTCCCCGACAGGTGAACACTGAAGCTTTCTTT.

This rearrangement joins TRBV10-3 to TRBJ2-3; D perhaps matches TRBD2 (5 bases). From germline, CDR1 is ENHRY and CDR2 SYGVKD. The V end was cut by 3 bases, the J end by 1 base, with 14 bases between. The CDR3 is 16 residues long. The CDR3 loop is CAISDGLVLGTDTQYF. CDR3 sequence (DNA): TGTGCCATCAGTGACGGACTCGTGTTAGGCACAGATACGCAGTATTTT.

The chain links TRBV5-1 to TRBJ1-1; 7 positions agree with TRBD1. The trim removed 4 bases at V and 1 base at J, leaving 7 bases unmatched. The germline V gene encodes CDR1 SGHRS and CDR2 YFSETQ. This CDR3 has 15 amino acids. Here the CDR3 reads CASSMGQIQNTEAFF. CDR3 in DNA: TGCGCCAGCAGCATGGGACAGATTCAGAACACTGAAGCTTTCTTT.

The chain uses TRBV19 and TRBJ2-1; 11 bases map to TRBD2. Germline V lookup: CDR1 LNHDA, CDR2 SQIVND (reference sequence). V shed 3 bases, J shed 3 bases, and the junction held 4 bases outside the gene matches. This CDR3 comprises 16 residues. CDR3 sequence reads: CASSIRGTSGYNEQFF. The CDR3, as DNA: TGTGCCAGTAGTATTCGAGGGACTAGCGGCTACAATGAGCAGTTCTTC.

The rearrangement links TRBV5-1 to TRBJ2-7; the D gene is possibly TRBD2 (6 bases). Between the trimmed V and J ends, which lost 4 bases and 3 bases, there was a span of 14 bases. Germline CDR1 and CDR2: SGHRS and YFSETQ. The CDR3 spans 14 residues. In nucleotides, the CDR3 is TGCGCCAGCAGCGCGGGGTACCAAAGCTACGAGCAGTACGTC. As protein: CASSAGYQSYEQYV.

The CDR3, as DNA: TGTGCCAGCAGCTTGGCCCAAGGAGACGATGAAAAACTGTTTTTT. This gives the protein CASSLAQGDDEKLFF. This sequence joins TRBV5-8 and TRBJ1-4; D gene ambiguous. CDR3 size: 15 residues. Germline-derived CDR1 and CDR2 are SGHTS and YDEGEE. V lost 0 bases and J 6 bases, leaving 12 bases between the germline ends. The full variable domain, with the rest looked up from reference TRBV5-8 and TRBJ1-4, is EAGVTQSPTHLIKTRGQQATLRCSPISGHTSVYWYQQALGLGLQFLLWYDEGEERNRGNFPPRFSGRQFPNYSSELNVNALELEDSALYLCASSLAQGDDEKLFFGSGTQLSVL.

The chain links TRBV29-1 to TRBJ2-7; 11 bases agree with TRBD2. CDR3 size: 14 residues. Germline CDR1 SQVTM, CDR2 ANQGSEA. V trimming: 7 bases; J trimming: 0 bases; junction bases outside the gene matches: 5. The DNA of the CDR3 is TGCAGCGCCTCTAGCGGGAGGAACTCCTACGAGCAGTACTTC. As protein: CSASSGRNSYEQYF.

In nucleotides, the CDR3 is TGTGCCAGCTCCCCAAACCGGGACACTTGGGGAGAGCAGTACGTC. Protein sequence: CASSPNRDTWGEQYV. V gene TRBV18 combines with J gene TRBJ2-7; D is possibly TRBD1 (6 bases). The CDR3 length is 15 residues. Trimming removed 6 bases from V and 7 bases from J, with 22 bases in between. CDR1 and CDR2 from the germline V gene are KGHSH and LQKENI.

This clone was observed a handful of times. This chain joins TRBV28 and TRBJ2-2, with D perhaps TRBD1 (5 bases). Germline CDR1 MDHEN, CDR2 SYDVKM. The CDR3 covers 15 residues. Deletions cut 6 bases from V and 6 bases from J, with 17 bases between. In DNA, the CDR3 is TGTGCCAGCAGCCCGAACAGGTGGGGATCCGGGGAGCTGTTTTTT. Its protein product is CASSPNRWGSGELFF.

The chain is built from TRBV7-3 and TRBJ2-1; D ambiguous. From germline, CDR1 is SGHTA and CDR2 FQGTGA. V was cut by 2 bases and J by 0 bases, with 8 bases left in between. CDR3 length: 15 residues. This CDR3 reads CASSLSRSSYNEQFF. The CDR3 bases are TGTGCCAGCAGCTTATCACGGAGCTCCTACAATGAGCAGTTCTTC.